One sample yielded the 12 T cell receptor beta chains listed below, sequenced in a study of identifying expanded T cells in peripheral blood. Assay used: immunoSEQ multiplex PCR; TCRdb lists only in-frame clones, some missing. The table has some 100,000 clones, 87% seen once. Sequencing was done on a sample of blood. The receptors shown here come from a person between 18 and 75 years old in good health.

The gene calls are TRBV30 and TRBJ1-1; no reliable D call. This CDR3 is 13 amino acids long. V was clipped by 3 bases and J by 4 bases, with 12 bases between them. Germline V gene sequence: CDR1 GTSNPN, CDR2 SVGIG (reference sequence). DNA of the CDR3: TGTGCCTGGAGCTGGGTTGGGGTCACTGAAGCTTTCTTT. This translates into CAWSWVGVTEAFF.

This chain joins TRBV7-9 and TRBJ1-4, with D possibly being TRBD1 (5 bases). Per the germline V gene, CDR1 is SEHNR and CDR2 is FQNEAQ (reference sequence). Trimming took off 5 bases at V and 7 bases at J, with 20 bases between the two ends. This CDR3 contains 16 residues. The CDR3 here is CASSPNSYDRFEKLFF. In nucleotides, the CDR3 is TGTGCCAGCAGCCCCAACTCTTACGACAGATTTGAAAAACTGTTTTTT.

The gene calls are TRBV11-3 and TRBJ2-7; D is possibly TRBD1 (7 bases). There are 18 residues in the CDR3. The germline V gene has CDR1 SGHNT and CDR2 YENEEA. The V end was cut by 0 bases, the J end by 8 bases, with 26 bases between. CDR3 protein: CASSLDQGGTATTSKQYF. The CDR3 DNA follows: TGTGCCAGCAGCTTAGATCAGGGGGGAACAGCCACTACGAGCAAGCAGTACTTC.

The rearrangement uses TRBV5-6 and TRBJ1-5, with TRBD1 identical over 7 bases. This CDR3 is 15 amino acids long. With 4 bases clipped from V and 3 bases from J, the junction kept 7 bases outside the gene matches. The germline gives CDR1 SGHDT, CDR2 YYEEEE. CDR3 coding DNA: TGTGCCAGCAGCCCGACCGGACAGGTCAATCAGCCCCAGCATTTT. It specifies CASSPTGQVNQPQHF.

About this clone itself: The sample has other DNA sequences that encode this CDR3 too. The V gene is TRBV9, the J gene TRBJ2-3; D is perhaps TRBD2 (7 bases). Trimming shortened V by 1 base and J by 4 bases, and 13 bases separated the two germline ends. CDR1 is SGDLS, CDR2 YYNGEE, per germline. This CDR3 has 15 amino acids. CDR3 bases: TGTGCCAGCAGCGTATGGAGGGGGGGAGCAGATACGCAGTATTTT. The encoded protein is CASSVWRGGADTQYF.

The chain is built from TRBV6-1 and TRBJ2-7; 8 nucleotides match TRBD1. Germline V gene data show CDR1 as MNHNS and CDR2 as SASEGT. The CDR3 runs to 16 residues. The J segment lost 6 bases and the V segment lost 4 bases, leaving 14 bases of the junction unmatched. CDR3 in amino acids: CASSGTNRGQAFEQYF. The CDR3 DNA sequence: TGTGCCAGCAGTGGAACAAACAGGGGACAGGCGTTCGAGCAGTACTTC.

V gene TRBV6-9 combines with J gene TRBJ1-6; no firm D call. The V gene lost 8 bases and the J gene lost 8 bases, with 10 bases spanning the gap. CDR1 is MNHGY, CDR2 SVAAGI, per germline. There are 12 residues in the CDR3. The CDR3: CASYAFDSPLHF. In DNA form, the CDR3 reads TGTGCCAGCTACGCTTTCGATTCACCCCTCCACTTT.

CDR3 coding DNA: TGTGCCAGCAGCCGACAGGGGGCCGTTGGCTATGGCTACACCTTC. It yields the protein CASSRQGAVGYGYTF. The rearrangement links TRBV2 to TRBJ1-2; TRBD1 agrees at 10 bases. V dropped 6 bases and J dropped 4; count of bases not matched to a gene: 8. The CDR3 length is 15 residues. Germline lookup yields CDR1 SNHLY and CDR2 FYNNEI. Full variable domain (rest looked up from reference TRBV2 and TRBJ1-2): EPEVTQTPSHQVTQMGQEVILRCVPISNHLYFYWYRQILGQKVEFLVSFYNNEISEKSEIFDDQFSVERPDGSNFTLKIRSTKLEDSAMYFCASSRQGAVGYGYTFGSGTRLTVV.

The rearrangement joins TRBV11-2 to TRBJ1-1; the D is unclear. The germline V gene encodes CDR1 SGHAT and CDR2 FQNNGV. Trimming shortened V by 4 bases and J by 0 bases, and 6 bases separated the two germline ends. The CDR3 length is 13 residues. The CDR3 DNA follows: TGTGCCAGCAGCTCCGACATGAACACTGAAGCTTTCTTT. Translation gives CASSSDMNTEAFF.

The table lists this clone with a count of one. The V gene is TRBV28, the J gene TRBJ1-2; D may be TRBD1 (5 bases). CDR1 MDHEN and CDR2 SYDVKM come from the germline V gene. This CDR3 is 15 amino acids long. V lost 6 bases and J 5 bases, leaving 19 bases between the germline ends. CDR3 protein: CASRATGTNFYGYTF. CDR3 nucleotide sequence: TGTGCCAGCAGGGCGACCGGGACGAACTTTTATGGCTACACCTTC.

CDR3 sequence: CASSFYRGGEQYF. For the CDR3, the DNA is TGTGCCAGCAGCTTTTACAGGGGAGGCGAGCAGTACTTC. The gene calls are TRBV13 and TRBJ2-7; the D gene is possibly TRBD1 (7 bases). V lost 3 bases, J lost 6 bases, and 12 bases lay in between. This CDR3 is 13 amino acids long. Germline CDR1 PRHDT, CDR2 FYEKMQ (reference sequence).

This chain connects TRBV7-2 to TRBJ1-3, with D possibly matching TRBD1 (5 bases). Deletions cut 3 bases from V and 8 bases from J, with 11 bases between. This CDR3 spans 13 amino acids. The V gene's germline CDR1 is SGHTA and CDR2 FQGNSA. The CDR3, as DNA: TGTGCCAGCAGCTTGTTCCCGGGGGACACCATATATTTT. This gives the protein CASSLFPGDTIYF.